The clone carrying this TCR beta chain was counted at least ten times. Its target is unknown. CDR3 regions of TCR beta were amplified from RNA transcripts. Investigators did first-round RT-PCR with HTBI primers, then second-round multiplex PCR. TCRdb recomputed calls from the multiplex PCR reads with MiXCR, one row per CDR3 protein. The sample holds about 700,000 distinct CDR3 sequences, approximately 40% seen once. The source of the sample is a study of Graves' ophthalmopathy and Graves' hyperthyroidism. Background on the study: Peripheral blood was gathered at first diagnosis, ahead of any treatment whatsoever.

Regarding the study as a whole: Blood contained most expanded thyroid clonotypes exceeding 0.001 frequency.

The study enrolled ophthalmopathy donors with moderate-to-severe activity, CAS ≥3, NOSPECS ≥4 and duration under 3 months. Ineligible for inclusion were patients with other autoimmune diseases, uncontrolled infections, pregnancy or lactation. Trimming shortened V by 5 bases and J by 3 bases, and 11 bases separated the two germline ends. Germline V gene lookup returns CDR1 SGHVS and CDR2 FNYEAQ. The CDR3 extends over 14 amino acids. The sample consisted of peripheral blood. This sequence joins TRBV7-6 and TRBJ1-3; D call uncertain. The sequence was obtained from an adult man with Graves' ophthalmopathy. CDR3 sequence reads: CASSQEEVGNTIYF. In DNA, the CDR3 is TGTGCCAGCAGCCAAGAGGAAGTTGGAAACACCATATATTTT.